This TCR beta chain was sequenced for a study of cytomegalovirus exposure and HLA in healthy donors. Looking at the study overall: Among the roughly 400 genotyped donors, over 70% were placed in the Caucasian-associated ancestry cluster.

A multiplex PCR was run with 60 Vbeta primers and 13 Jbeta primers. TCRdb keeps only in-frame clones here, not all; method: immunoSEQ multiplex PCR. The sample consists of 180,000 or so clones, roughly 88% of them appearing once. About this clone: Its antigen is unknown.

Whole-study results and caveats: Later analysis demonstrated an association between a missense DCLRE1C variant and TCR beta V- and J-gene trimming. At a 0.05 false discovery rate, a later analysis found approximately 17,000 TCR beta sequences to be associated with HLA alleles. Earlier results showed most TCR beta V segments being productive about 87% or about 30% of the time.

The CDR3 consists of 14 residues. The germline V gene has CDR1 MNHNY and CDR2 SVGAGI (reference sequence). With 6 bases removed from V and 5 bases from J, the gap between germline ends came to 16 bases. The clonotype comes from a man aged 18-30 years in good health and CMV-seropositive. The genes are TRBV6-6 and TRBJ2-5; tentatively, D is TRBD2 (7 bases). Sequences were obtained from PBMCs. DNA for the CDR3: TGTGCCAGCAGGGTAGGGACTACAGGGGAGACCCAGTACTTC. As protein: CASRVGTTGETQYF.